This T cell receptor beta chain came from a study of cytomegalovirus exposure and HLA in healthy donors (TCRdb year 2017). Notes on the research overall: In an earlier analysis of 550 to 750 of the donors, less than 350 Gb of sequence data and roughly 100 million unique TCR beta sequences from 150 million to 200 million T cells were reported. Approximately 300 gigabases of sequencing data and around 80 million unique TCR sequences made up an early release that covered approximately 650 HLA-typed donors. Among the roughly 400 genotyped donors, roughly 80% belonged to the genetic ancestry cluster associated with self-reported Caucasian donors. The study aimed to test whether cataloging public T cell receptors could reveal signatures of past pathogen exposure. The T cell repertoires of several hundred subjects were profiled by immunosequencing and related to cytomegalovirus serostatus. A separate validation cohort of roughly 110 different subjects was used in addition to the 666-subject first cohort. To predict cytomegalovirus infection status, the study combined high-throughput TCR immunosequencing, statistical association of individual TCRs with disease status, and machine learning. In a later analysis, previously published TCR beta repertoires from several hundred donors were re-analyzed and high-resolution HLA genotyping was added so that TCR occurrence patterns could be studied. The later analysis used no new phenotypic data to find candidate immune exposures, relying instead on TCR beta sequences and their occurrence across donors. In an earlier analysis of 587 of the donors, high-throughput TCR beta sequencing was used to judge whether each TCR beta V gene segment behaved as functional or pseudogenic. Donor age, sex, ethnicity and CMV serostatus were compiled together with the repertoire data. A later genetic analysis used genome-wide SNP genotypes for about 55% of the 666 donors, treating that subset as a discovery cohort. All discovery cohort repertoires had been generated using a single sequencing platform. HLA typing included class I and class II loci at four-digit resolution. Typing coverage varied by locus: about 620-630 donors for A, B, C, DRB1 and DQB1; approximately 560 for DQA1; around 570 for DPA1; 450 to 480 for DPB1. Because of strong linkage in the cohort, roughly five DR-DQ haplotypes were treated as single units for association and clustering. Among about 400 genotyped donors of the cohort, an average of approximately 200,000 unique TCR beta nucleotide sequences was sequenced per donor, of which 15% to 20% were non-productive. General findings and caveats noted by the study authors: In a later genetic analysis, a missense DCLRE1C variant was associated with V-gene and J-gene trimming of TCR beta chains, and the association was replicated in an independent cohort. Broadly in line with IMGT annotations, most TCR beta V segments showed up in productive rearrangements about 90% or about 30% of the time in an earlier analysis of 587 of the donors. The earlier analysis of some 560 of the donors excluded roughly 17 rarely observed V segments, including chromosome 9 orphons, because counts were too low. Roughly uniform sequencing depth across donors was assumed in presence/absence analyses, although this assumption may not hold. Compared with the roughly 720-donor mean, donors in an Asian-associated ancestry cluster had fewer N-insertions in productive TCRs, according to a later genetic analysis. Cytomegalovirus status was reported to be diagnosed by the classifier with high specificity and sensitivity in both the original and validation cohorts. The authors suggested that the approach could potentially be extended to other disease states and immunological phenotypes. A later analysis found that TCR association rates varied across HLA loci, with DRB1 alleles showing the most associated TCRs and HLA-C alleles the fewest. A few of the identified cytomegalovirus-associated TCR beta chains were confirmed in vitro to be specific for cytomegalovirus antigens. While some public TCRs were present in many individuals, most TCR sequences turned up only very rarely across donors. At a false discovery rate of 0.05, a later analysis linked 16,000 or so TCR beta sequences to specific HLA alleles. Several of the top co-occurrence clusters appeared to be linked to parvovirus B19, influenza, CMV and Epstein-Barr virus, according to a later analysis. Linkage disequilibrium might explain the correlated functional status among segregating V segments, but an unknown experimental factor could not be excluded. HLA typing was unavailable for some donors at each locus, so association tests used only the typed subset. Some IMGT-functional V segments, including TRBV6-2 and TRBV6-3, could not be told apart with the 87-base-pair reads, so those segments were excluded. In a later analysis, most CMV-associated TCR beta chains were found to appear HLA-restricted, with HLA associations seemingly driven largely by CMV exposure. A further reported finding was that TCR beta sequences accurately predicted the HLA-A and HLA-B alleles for most subjects in the first cohort. A group of highly shared sequence variants was considered likely to be a technical artifact of the sequencing pipeline. Only TCR beta chains were sequenced in this cohort, and the absence of alpha or paired-chain data limited detectable features. When HLA alleles, especially DR and DQ, strongly co-occurred, TCR associations were difficult to assign to individual alleles. The study gave a list of some 150 TCR beta chains associated with cytomegalovirus. The only immune exposure information available for the cohort was CMV serostatus. A later analysis found that HLA-associated TCR beta chains were more clonally expanded and had lower generation probabilities than equally common non-associated chains.

In regard to this clone: Its antigen has not been determined. The sample holds no much larger clone one base away, and base qualities are not on file.

The library was made by the immunoSEQ multiplex PCR assay. A mixture of 60 forward primers for TCR Vbeta segments and 13 reverse primers for TCR Jbeta segments was used in the multiplex PCR. The CDR3 region of rearranged TCR beta genes was amplified from genomic DNA by a multiplex PCR assay. On the Illumina HiSeq System, the amplified TCR beta libraries were sequenced as 87-base-pair reads. The authors' pipeline ran thus. Across the 600 to 700 repertoires, a later analysis counted 60 million to 90 million unique TCR beta chains, some 11 million of which were shared by at least two donors. Raw reads were error-corrected and collapsed into unique sequences by a nearest-neighbor algorithm in which closely related sequences were merged to remove PCR and sequencing errors. To assign V, D and J gene segments, CDR3 sequences were aligned to IMGT reference sequences. Each retained sequence needed at least a six-nucleotide match to both a V gene segment and a J gene segment. A rearrangement was called productive if the CDR3 had no stop codons and remained in frame with V and J, and every other rearrangement was called non-productive. Following IMGT convention, CDR3 was defined as the stretch from the second conserved V-encoded cysteine up to the conserved J-encoded phenylalanine. The earlier analysis of 450 to 750 of the donors excluded any sequence lacking an unambiguous match to a single V gene segment. An earlier analysis of under 750 of the donors called V segments functional above 56.7% productive rearrangements and segregating when the between-donor standard deviation exceeded 5%. A statistical classification framework was built for diagnosing cytomegalovirus status from the catalog of TCR beta chain sequences. In a later analysis, TCR nucleotide sequences were compared against IMGT/GENE-DB human TR gene sequences so that V and J genes could be assigned. The TCRdist pipeline was used in a later analysis to assign CDR3 sequences and most-parsimonious VDJ recombination scenarios. In a later analysis, each TCR beta chain was defined by its CDR3 amino acid sequence together with its V-gene family, and reads without a unique V-gene family were excluded. As a way to deal with suspected cross-contamination and a sequencing artifact, a later analysis dropped more than 500 nucleotide sequences that were highly shared and had low generation probability. In a later analysis, a clonal expansion index was calculated for each public chain from normalized within-repertoire ranks of inferred template counts. In a later analysis, generation probabilities were computed using a VDJ recombination model fitted to out-of-frame rearrangements, and the results were checked against IGoR. In a later analysis, hypergeometric tests were used to score TCR-TCR, TCR-HLA and TCR-CMV co-occurrence, with a repertoire-size bias correction applied to TCR pairs. A later analysis estimated false discovery rates by permuting HLA or CMV assignments 20 times. In a later analysis, co-occurring TCRs were grouped using DBSCAN, with TCRdist sequence similarity added in when clustering inside HLA-allele-positive subsets. Co-occurrence clustering excluded repertoires with fewer than 30,000 or more than 120,000 public chains, plus five with anomalous nucleotide sharing. Not all clones reach the TCRdb copy of this immuneACCESS table, which keeps in-frame sequences only. Checked studies attribute under half of the gap to unresolved V genes and leave the rest unexplained. The D gene and trimming were derived from the DNA, and the V and J assignments and clone size from that table. This sample comprises fewer than 70,000 clones, about four fifths of them detected only once. Clones ranked in the top ten supply 3% to 4.5% of the sample.

Trimming leaves V shorter by 4 bases and J shorter by 7 bases, with the junction holding 6 bases beyond the gene matches. The CDR3 contains 13 residues, cysteine and phenylalanine counted. Only the CDR3 DNA is retained, 39 bases long and in frame from the first base. The cohort was made up of roughly 670 healthy bone marrow donors. Cohort members were all nominally healthy when sampled, although unrecorded immune exposures were likely present. The donor was CMV seronegative and belonged to the group of around 350 seronegative cohort members. A peripheral blood sample was provided by each donor, and peripheral blood mononuclear cells were used for TCR beta sequencing. The Qiagen DNeasy Blood Extraction Kit was used to extract genomic DNA from the blood cell samples.

The sequencing sample was made of PBMCs. The V and J segments used are TRBV23-1 and TRBJ1-1, and TRBD1 matches 7 of the central bases. TRBV23-1 is classed as an ORF, of uncertain function. This clonotype was obtained from a woman aged 40-49 years in good health and CMV-seronegative. In nucleotides, the sequence is TGCGCCAGCAGTCCACGACAGGGATGTGAAGCTTTCTTT. The resulting protein is CASSPRQGCEAFF.